This record concerns one T cell receptor (beta chain) sequence. These data come from a study of T cell responses to AZD1222 COVID-19 vaccine. Clones were sequenced by immunoSEQ multiplex PCR, and TCRdb holds only the in-frame ones, with some missing. The profile shows 80,000 to 100,000 clones, 75% to 90% of them singletons. The V end was cut by 10 bases, the J end by 0 bases, with 13 bases between. The CDR3 loop spans 14 amino acids. Germline CDR1 is MGHDK and CDR2 is SYGVNS. The sequences come from peripheral blood, collected 28 days after the second AZD1222 dose. The TCR comes from an adult who received the AZD1222 COVID-19 vaccine. V usage is TRBV25-1 and J usage is TRBJ2-1, with a weak D call TRBD2 (5 bases). The DNA for the CDR3 is TGTGCCACCCACAGCGGAGACTCCTACAATGAGCAGTTCTTC. Amino acid sequence: CATHSGDSYNEQFF.